One and the same sample provided the 15 T cell receptor beta chains below, sequenced in a study of shared clonotypes between healthy human individuals. CD45RO-negative CD8 cells positively selected for CCR7 made up the naive population, which excluded terminally differentiated effector memory CD45RA+ cells. Here immunoSEQ multiplex PCR was the method, and the copy in TCRdb shows in-frame clones only, minus some. The sample comprises 1.5 million to 2.5 million clones, less than 95% of which are singletons, and more than 0.9% rests with the top ten. Sample: naive CD8+ T cells sorted from blood. These receptors were taken from a man younger than 35 in good health.

In DNA, the CDR3 is TGCAGCGTTGTAGGGACGGTGTCCTACGAGCAGTACTTC. Amino acids: CSVVGTVSYEQYF. The chain is built from TRBV29-1 and TRBJ2-7; D is perhaps TRBD1 or TRBD2 (5 bases each). The CDR3 is made up of 13 amino acids. V gave up 4 bases and J gave up 1 base, with 11 bases separating them. Germline assignment: CDR1 SQVTM and CDR2 ANQGSEA.

On this clone: Other DNA sequences within the sample encode an identical CDR3. The chain has TRBV10-3 and TRBJ2-7; 11 nucleotides match TRBD2. Germline V lookup: CDR1 ENHRY, CDR2 SYGVKD. This CDR3 has 15 residues. The J segment lost 2 bases and the V segment lost 3 bases, leaving 3 bases of the junction unmatched. In nucleotides, the CDR3 is TGTGCCATCAGTGACCCGGGACTAGCGGCCTACGAGCAGTACTTC. The encoded protein is CAISDPGLAAYEQYF.

This chain joins TRBV5-5 and TRBJ2-7; 7 nucleotides line up with TRBD1. Germline V lookup: CDR1 SGHKS, CDR2 YYEKEE (reference sequence). The CDR3 spans 14 residues. V dropped 4 bases and J dropped 4; count of bases not matched to a gene: 8. CDR3 protein: CASSRWDSFYEQYF. Written as DNA, the CDR3 is TGTGCCAGCAGCCGGTGGGACAGTTTTTACGAGCAGTACTTC. The complete variable domain, with remaining parts taken from reference TRBV5-5 and TRBJ2-7, reads DAGVTQSPTHLIKTRGQQVTLRCSPISGHKSVSWYQQVLGQGPQFIFQYYEKEERGRGNFPDRFSARQFPNYSSELNVNALLLGDSALYLCASSRWDSFYEQYFGPGTRLTVT.

The V gene is TRBV11-2, the J gene TRBJ2-1, with D possibly TRBD2 on 6 matching bases. The CDR3 sequence is 16 residues long. The V gene lost 2 bases and the J gene lost 5 bases, with 16 bases spanning the gap. Germline CDR1 is SGHAT and CDR2 is FQNNGV. DNA of the CDR3: TGTGCCAGCAGCTTAATTTCAATAGCGGCTCACAATGAGCAGTTCTTC. Translation: CASSLISIAAHNEQFF.

J is TRBJ1-2 and V is TRBV6-5; D gene ambiguous. CDR1 is MNHEY and CDR2 is SVGAGI in the germline V gene. This CDR3 has 13 amino acids. Trimming took 2 bases from V and 5 from J, leaving 9 bases between them. CDR3 DNA sequence: TGTGCCAGCAGTTACGGAGGCTTTTATGGCTACACCTTC. Translation: CASSYGGFYGYTF.

V gene TRBV4-3 combines with J gene TRBJ2-7, with D possibly TRBD2 on 6 matching bases. Germline V CDR1 and CDR2: LGHNA, YSLEER. CDR3 size: 16 residues. The V gene lost 1 base and the J gene lost 2 bases, with 15 bases spanning the gap. The CDR3 DNA reads TGCGCCAGCAGCCAAGGGTCGGGGGAAGGGACCTACGAGCAGTACTTC. Its translation: CASSQGSGEGTYEQYF.

The chain combines TRBV9 with TRBJ2-2, with D tentatively TRBD1 (5 bases). The CDR3 sequence is 16 residues long. Germline CDR1 is SGDLS and CDR2 is YYNGEE. Trimming took off 0 bases at V and 2 bases at J, with 11 bases between the two ends. The CDR3 DNA follows: TGTGCCAGCAGCGTAGGAACAGGACCTAACACCGGGGAGCTGTTTTTT. It is translated as CASSVGTGPNTGELFF.

The CDR3 is CASSPGDGSNTEAFF. For the CDR3, the DNA is TGTGCCAGCTCACCGGGGGACGGATCGAACACTGAAGCTTTCTTT. This rearrangement joins TRBV18 to TRBJ1-1, with D perhaps matching TRBD1 (5 bases). CDR1 and CDR2 (germline): KGHSH, LQKENI. V was cut by 3 bases and J by 1 base, with 12 bases left in between. The CDR3 runs 15 residues.

The J gene is TRBJ2-6, the V gene TRBV29-1, with D possibly matching TRBD2 (5 bases). This CDR3 region has 15 residues. Germline CDR1 is SQVTM and CDR2 is ANQGSEA. Trimming pared 0 bases from V and 0 bases from J, leaving 6 bases between. Here the CDR3 reads CSVEEAGSGANVLTF. CDR3 coding DNA: TGCAGCGTTGAAGAGGCGGGCTCTGGGGCCAACGTCCTGACTTTC.

Notes on this clone: The sample has other DNA sequences that encode this CDR3 too. V and J are TRBV4-1 and TRBJ2-1; D unclear. The V end was cut by 3 bases, the J end by 6 bases, with 6 bases between. Germline V gene data show CDR1 as MGHRA and CDR2 as YSYEKL. CDR3 length: 12 amino acids. The CDR3 DNA reads as TGCGCCAGCAGCCAGGAAGCCAATGAGCAGTTCTTC. It codes for CASSQEANEQFF.

This chain links TRBV13 with TRBJ2-7, with 7 bases that match TRBD2. Per the germline V gene, CDR1 is PRHDT and CDR2 is FYEKMQ (reference sequence). The CDR3 has 14 amino acids. The V and J ends lost 4 bases and 4 bases, in that order; junction bases with no gene match: 7. Written as DNA, the CDR3 is TGTGCCAGCAGCTCCGGACTAGGAGGTTACGAGCAGTACTTC. It translates to CASSSGLGGYEQYF.

With regard to this clone: Other nucleotide sequences from this sample produce the same CDR3. This sequence joins TRBV5-6 and TRBJ2-7; D is possibly TRBD1 (6 bases). V lost 3 bases and J 1 base, leaving 8 bases between the germline ends. Looked up from germline, CDR1 is SGHDT and CDR2 is YYEEEE. The CDR3 length is 13 residues. The CDR3 DNA follows: TGTGCCAGCAGCTGGACAGCATCCTACGAGCAGTACTTC. This translates into CASSWTASYEQYF.

The V gene is TRBV13, the J gene TRBJ2-2, with 7 bases aligning to TRBD1. Per germline, CDR1 PRHDT and CDR2 FYEKMQ (reference sequence). Trimming at V came to 2 bases and at J to 5 bases, leaving 5 bases not matched to a gene. The CDR3 covers 15 residues. CDR3 in DNA: TGTGCCAGCAGCTTAAGGGGGCCGCGAACCGGGGAGCTGTTTTTT. This codes for CASSLRGPRTGELFF.

The V gene is TRBV9, the J gene TRBJ2-7, with D perhaps being TRBD1 or TRBD2 (5 bases each). Between the trimmed V and J ends, which lost 1 base and 5 bases, there was a span of 13 bases. The CDR3 runs 14 residues. Germline V gives CDR1 SGDLS, CDR2 YYNGEE. The CDR3 here is CASSVRGADDEQYF. The CDR3 DNA reads as TGTGCCAGCAGCGTACGAGGGGCGGACGACGAGCAGTACTTC.

This rearrangement joins TRBV2 to TRBJ2-6, with TRBD1 matching over 7 bases. After removal of 3 bases from V and 0 bases from J, the junction contained 8 bases not matched to a gene. The length of the CDR3 is 18 residues. Germline CDR1 reads SNHLY; CDR2 reads FYNNEI. The DNA for the CDR3 is TGTGCCAGCAGTGAGCTGGGACAGACTTACTCTGGGGCCAACGTCCTGACTTTC. This codes for CASSELGQTYSGANVLTF.